This T cell receptor (beta chain) was captured in a study of cytomegalovirus exposure and HLA in healthy donors. Using immunoSEQ multiplex PCR, the repertoire was profiled, and TCRdb retains in-frame clones only, with some absent. This table holds some 170,000 clones, roughly 86% found once. Trimming cost V 4 bases and J 8 bases; bases outside gene matches: 11. This CDR3 is built from 15 residues. The V gene's germline CDR1 is SGHNT and CDR2 YYREEE (reference sequence). Sequenced input: PBMCs. The sequence was collected from a man aged 18 to 29 in good health and CMV-seropositive. V is TRBV5-4 and J is TRBJ1-4; 7 nucleotides match TRBD1. The CDR3 protein is CASSPGTVPREKLFF. The DNA for the CDR3 is TGTGCCAGCAGCCCGGGGACAGTCCCTCGGGAAAAACTGTTTTTT.